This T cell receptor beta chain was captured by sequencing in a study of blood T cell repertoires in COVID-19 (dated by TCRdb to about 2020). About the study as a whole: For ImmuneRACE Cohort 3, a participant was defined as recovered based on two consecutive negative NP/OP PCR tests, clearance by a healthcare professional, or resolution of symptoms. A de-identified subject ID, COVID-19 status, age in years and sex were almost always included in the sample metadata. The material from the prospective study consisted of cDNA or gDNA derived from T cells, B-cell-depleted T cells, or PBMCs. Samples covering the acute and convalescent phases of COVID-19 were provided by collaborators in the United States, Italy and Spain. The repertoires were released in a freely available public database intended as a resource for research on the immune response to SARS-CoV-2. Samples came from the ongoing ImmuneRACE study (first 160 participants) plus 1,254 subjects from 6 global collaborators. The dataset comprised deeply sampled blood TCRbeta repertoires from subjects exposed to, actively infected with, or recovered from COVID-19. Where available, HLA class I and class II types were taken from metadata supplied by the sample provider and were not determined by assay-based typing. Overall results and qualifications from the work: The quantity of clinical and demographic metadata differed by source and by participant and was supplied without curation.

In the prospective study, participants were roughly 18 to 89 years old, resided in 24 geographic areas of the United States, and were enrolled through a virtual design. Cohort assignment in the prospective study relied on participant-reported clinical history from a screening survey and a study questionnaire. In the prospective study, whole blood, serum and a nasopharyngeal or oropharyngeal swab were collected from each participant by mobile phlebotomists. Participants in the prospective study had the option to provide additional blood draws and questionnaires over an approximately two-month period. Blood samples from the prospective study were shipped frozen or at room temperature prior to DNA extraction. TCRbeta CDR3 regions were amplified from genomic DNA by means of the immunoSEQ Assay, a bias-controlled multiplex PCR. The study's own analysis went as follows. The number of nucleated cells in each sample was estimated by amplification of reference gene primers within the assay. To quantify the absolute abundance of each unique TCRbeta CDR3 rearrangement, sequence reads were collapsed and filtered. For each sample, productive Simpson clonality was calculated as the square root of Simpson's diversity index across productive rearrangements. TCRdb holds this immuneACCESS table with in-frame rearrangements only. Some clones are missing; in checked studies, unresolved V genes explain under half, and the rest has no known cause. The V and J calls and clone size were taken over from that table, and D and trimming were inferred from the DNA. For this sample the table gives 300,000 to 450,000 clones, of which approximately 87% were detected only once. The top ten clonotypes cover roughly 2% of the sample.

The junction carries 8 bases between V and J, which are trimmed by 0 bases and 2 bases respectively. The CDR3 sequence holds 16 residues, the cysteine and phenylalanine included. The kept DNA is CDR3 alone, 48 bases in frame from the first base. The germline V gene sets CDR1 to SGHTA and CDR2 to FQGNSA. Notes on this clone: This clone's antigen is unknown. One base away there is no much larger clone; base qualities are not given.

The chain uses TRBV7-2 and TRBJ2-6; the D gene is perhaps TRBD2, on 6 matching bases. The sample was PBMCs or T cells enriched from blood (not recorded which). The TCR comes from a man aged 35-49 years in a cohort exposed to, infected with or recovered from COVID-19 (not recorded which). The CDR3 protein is CASSLAPSAGANVLTF. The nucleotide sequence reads TGTGCCAGCAGCTTAGCCCCTAGCGCTGGGGCCAACGTCCTGACTTTC.